This T cell receptor beta chain was sequenced in a study of T cell responses to AZD1222 COVID-19 vaccine. About the study: Second-dose intervals of approximately 4 or approximately 12 weeks were pooled.

The junction had 5 bases not matched to a gene; V was cut back by 5 bases and J by 3 bases. The CDR3 length is 14 residues. Germline CDR1 reads LNHDA; CDR2 reads SQIVND (reference sequence). Method: immunoSEQ multiplex PCR; TCRdb's copy keeps in-frame clones and lacks some. The sample carries under 150,000 clones, less than 90% recorded once. This sequence originates from an adult in good health. The source was peripheral blood, collected on day 0 of AZD1222 vaccination. The chain couples TRBV19 to TRBJ2-7; 9 nucleotides line up with TRBD1. CDR3 sequence: CASSPRQGGYEQYF. CDR3 in DNA: TGTGCCAGTAGTCCCCGACAGGGGGGCTACGAGCAGTACTTC.